This entry lists 15 T cell receptor beta chains sequenced from one sample in a study of CD8+ T cells in alopecia areata. Investigators isolated RNA and reverse transcribed it into cDNA to act as the sequencing template. Profiled with immunoSEQ multiplex PCR; TCRdb holds only in-frame clones, not every one. The repertoire consists of about 74,000 clones, with about 30% occurring once and the leading ten covering about 15%. Treatment described: oral pan-JAK inhibitor, 5-10 mg twice daily. Here the sequenced sample was CD8+ T cells sorted from blood, taken at week 4, from a patient treated with tofacitinib. The receptor set was obtained from a human donor with alopecia areata.

This clone was seen a handful of times. V is TRBV7-2 and J is TRBJ2-1; D not certain. This CDR3 contains 14 residues. Trimming left V 3 bases short and J 5 bases short, with 11 bases between. Germline lookup yields CDR1 SGHTA and CDR2 FQGNSA. The CDR3 spells CASSFDINNNEQFF. The CDR3 DNA follows: TGTGCCAGCAGCTTCGACATCAATAACAATGAGCAGTTCTTC. The full variable domain, rest sourced from reference TRBV7-2 and TRBJ2-1, is GAGVSQSPSNKVTEKGKDVELRCDPISGHTALYWYRQSLGQGLEFLIYFQGNSAPDKSGLPSDRFSAERTGGSVSTLTIQRTQQEDSAVYLCASSFDINNNEQFFGPGTRLTVL.

The chain combines TRBV28 with TRBJ2-1; D is possibly TRBD1 (5 bases). Germline V gene sequence: CDR1 MDHEN, CDR2 SYDVKM. Trimming took 6 bases from V and 7 from J, leaving 16 bases between them. CDR3 length: 14 residues. CDR3 DNA sequence: TGTGCCAGCAGACCGGCCCCCAGGGTAAATGAGCAGTTCTTC. Translating gives CASRPAPRVNEQFF. Supplemented by reference TRBV28 and TRBJ2-1, the full variable domain reads DVKVTQSSRYLVKRTGEKVFLECVQDMDHENMFWYRQDPGLGLRLIYFSYDVKMKEKGDIPEGYSVSREKKERFSLILESASTNQTSMYLCASRPAPRVNEQFFGPGTRLTVL.

This clone was observed a handful of times. The V gene is TRBV19, the J gene TRBJ2-3; TRBD2 might be the D (6 bases). The V end was cut by 7 bases, the J end by 2 bases, with 13 bases between. The CDR3 extends over 14 amino acids. CDR1 and CDR2 (germline): LNHDA, SQIVND (reference sequence). The CDR3 reads CASTDRGDTDTQYF. As DNA, the CDR3 is TGTGCCAGTACGGATCGCGGGGACACAGATACGCAGTATTTT.

This clone was detected only a few times. V and J are TRBV30 and TRBJ1-2, with no clear D. V gave up 7 bases and J gave up 5 bases, with 14 bases separating them. Germline V gene sequence: CDR1 GTSNPN, CDR2 SVGIG (reference sequence). This CDR3 has 12 residues. The CDR3 spells CAFPYAAYGYTF. In nucleotides, the CDR3 is TGTGCCTTTCCTTACGCTGCATATGGCTACACCTTC.

At least ten counts were recorded for this clone. This chain links TRBV27 with TRBJ2-3; maybe TRBD1 (6 bases). This CDR3 is 12 amino acids long. The germline V and J ends were trimmed by 6 bases and 3 bases, with 7 bases remaining between them. Germline V gene sequence: CDR1 MNHEY, CDR2 SMNVEV (reference sequence). The DNA for the CDR3 is TGTGCCAGCAGGAGGGGGACAGATACGCAGTATTTT. This sequence encodes CASRRGTDTQYF.

The chain is built from TRBV5-1 and TRBJ2-1; D is perhaps TRBD1 (6 bases). Germline V lookup: CDR1 SGHRS, CDR2 YFSETQ. V was cut by 1 base and J by 3 bases, with 8 bases left in between. There are 14 residues in the CDR3. CDR3 sequence: CASSLTGFYNEQFF. In DNA, the CDR3 is TGCGCCAGCAGCTTGACAGGGTTCTACAATGAGCAGTTCTTC.

The chain joins TRBV9 to TRBJ2-3; D remains ambiguous. Deletions cut 0 bases from V and 3 bases from J, with 11 bases between. The CDR3 is made up of 15 amino acids. CDR1 and CDR2 from the germline V gene are SGDLS and YYNGEE. The CDR3 reads CASSVGGSRTDTQYF. The CDR3, as DNA: TGTGCCAGCAGCGTAGGAGGCAGCCGAACAGATACGCAGTATTTT.

This clone has a handful of counts. V and J are TRBV20-1 and TRBJ1-1; D is perhaps TRBD1 (5 bases). V was cut by 3 bases and J by 8 bases, with 10 bases left in between. Germline CDR1 and CDR2: DFQATT and SNEGSKA (reference sequence). The length of the CDR3 is 11 residues. In nucleotides, the CDR3 is TGCAGTGCTAGGTGGGGGGTGGAAGCTTTCTTT. Translation: CSARWGVEAFF.

This clone has only a few counts. The DNA of the CDR3 is TGTGCCAGCAGCCAAGATTATTCCTTTCCCGAGCAGTACTTC. It encodes CASSQDYSFPEQYF. V usage is TRBV4-2 and J usage is TRBJ2-7; D is uncertain. The CDR3 spans 14 residues. The germline CDR1 and CDR2 sequences are LGHNA and YNFKEQ. Trimming left V 0 bases short and J 6 bases short, with 12 bases between.

The chain links TRBV30 to TRBJ2-7; no definite D call. The V end lost 0 bases, the J end lost 3 bases, and 9 bases lay between the germline ends. The CDR3 has 13 residues. In germline, CDR1 is GTSNPN, CDR2 SVGIG (reference sequence). The DNA of the CDR3 is TGTGCCTGGAGTGTTGACGGATTCTACGAGCAGTACTTC. It is translated as CAWSVDGFYEQYF.

This clone was counted only a few times. As DNA, the CDR3 is TGCGCCAGCAGCCAAGATCAGGGACTAGATCGGGAGCAGTACTTC. Translating it yields CASSQDQGLDREQYF. This chain links TRBV4-1 with TRBJ2-7; 8 bases fit TRBD2. Germline V CDR1 and CDR2: MGHRA, YSYEKL. J gave up 7 bases and V 0 bases, and 8 bases lay outside the gene matches. The CDR3 length is 15 residues.

This clone has a handful of counts. In nucleotides, the CDR3 is TGTGCCAGCATTTGGGACAGGGAGGACGAGCAGTACTTC. This codes for CASIWDREDEQYF. The chain is built from TRBV7-9 and TRBJ2-7; 9 bases align to TRBD1. The CDR3 runs to 13 residues. CDR1 and CDR2 (germline): SEHNR, FQNEAQ (reference sequence). The ends lost 7 bases at V and 5 bases at J; junction bases unmatched: 6. Full variable domain (remainder filled in from reference TRBV7-9 and TRBJ2-7): DTGVSQNPRHKITKRGQNVTFRCDPISEHNRLYWYRQTLGQGPEFLTYFQNEAQLEKSRLLSDRFSAERPKGSFSTLEIQRTEQGDSAMYLCASIWDREDEQYFGPGTRLTVT.

The chain is built from TRBV19 and TRBJ1-1; 8 bases agree with TRBD1. From germline, CDR1 is LNHDA and CDR2 SQIVND (reference sequence). This CDR3 contains 13 residues. The junction had 3 bases not matched to a gene; V was cut back by 3 bases and J by 6 bases. The CDR3 bases are TGTGCCAGTAGTATCATGACAGGGGCTGAAGCTTTCTTT. Encoded protein: CASSIMTGAEAFF.

The J gene is TRBJ2-5, the V gene TRBV7-9; 12 bases line up with TRBD2. In germline, CDR1 is SEHNR, CDR2 FQNEAQ (reference sequence). The CDR3 has 16 residues. V was clipped by 6 bases and J by 5 bases; unmatched bases: 10. CDR3 sequence (DNA): TGTGCCAGCAGTCCGAGACTAGCGGGAGCATGGGAGACCCAGTACTTC. It yields the protein CASSPRLAGAWETQYF.

The J gene is TRBJ2-5, the V gene TRBV18, with TRBD1 matching 9 bases. Unmatched junction bases numbered 2, after V lost 0 bases and J lost 3 bases. In germline, CDR1 is KGHSH, CDR2 LQKENI. The CDR3 consists of 15 residues. The CDR3 DNA is TGTGCCAGCTCACCACCGAGGACAGGGGAAGAGACCCAGTACTTC. Its translation: CASSPPRTGEETQYF.